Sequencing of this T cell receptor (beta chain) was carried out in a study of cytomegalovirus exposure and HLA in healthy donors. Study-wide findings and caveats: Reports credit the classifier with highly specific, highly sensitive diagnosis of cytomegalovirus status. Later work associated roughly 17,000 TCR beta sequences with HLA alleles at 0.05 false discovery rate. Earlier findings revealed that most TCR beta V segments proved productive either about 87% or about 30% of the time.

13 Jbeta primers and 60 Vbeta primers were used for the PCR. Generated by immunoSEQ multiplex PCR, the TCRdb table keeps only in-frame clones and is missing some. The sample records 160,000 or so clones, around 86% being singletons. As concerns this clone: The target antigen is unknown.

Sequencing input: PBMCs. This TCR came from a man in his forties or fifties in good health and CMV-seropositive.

This CDR3 is CASSLASSGGWDTQYF. The CDR3 nucleotides read TGTGCCAGCAGCTTAGCCTCTAGCGGGGGTTGGGATACGCAGTATTTT. V gene TRBV7-2 combines with J gene TRBJ2-3, with 10 bases aligning to TRBD2. CDR1 and CDR2 (germline): SGHTA, FQGNSA. J gave up 6 bases and V 0 bases, and 6 bases lay outside the gene matches. This CDR3 contains 16 residues.